A selection of T cell receptor beta chains follows, all from one sample in a study of vaccination and CD4 T cells after COVID-19. MiXCR was run by TCRdb on the PCR reads, yielding one entry per CDR3 protein. Seen here are around 11,000 distinct CDR3 sequences, approximately 25% observed once, and the top ten hold roughly 24%. Their target antigens are unknown. The input for sequencing was CD4+ T cells from blood, cultured in vitro, taken before SARS-CoV-2 vaccination. The receptor set was obtained from a human donor who received a COVID-19 vaccine. The CDR3 runs from the conserved cysteine through the conserved F or W. Fields, in order: J gene, D gene, V gene, clone size, CDR3 protein, CDR3 DNA. The D gene is left open where the match is weak. Clone size is shown for a subset of rows, as once, few, many or a class of expanded clone.

>TRBJ2-7|-|TRBV5-1|-
CASSSGTNAYEQYF
TGCGCCAGCAGCTCCGGGACCAATGCCTACGAGCAGTACTTC
>TRBJ2-5|TRBD2|TRBV20-1|few
CSAAPLAGVLQETQYF
TGCAGTGCCGCCCCACTAGCGGGGGTGCTCCAAGAGACCCAGTACTTC
>TRBJ2-6|-|TRBV5-1|-
CASSSDSAGANVLTF
TGCGCCAGCAGCTCCGACAGTGCGGGGGCCAACGTCCTGACTTTC
>TRBJ2-2|-|TRBV19|-
CASSMGENTGELFF
TGTGCCAGTAGTATGGGGGAGAACACCGGGGAGCTGTTTTTT
>TRBJ1-2|-|TRBV4-1|-
CASSQDNTNYGYTF
TGCGCCAGCAGCCAGGACAACACTAACTATGGCTACACCTTC
>TRBJ2-7|-|TRBV7-6|few
CASSRDPYF
TGTGCCAGCAGCCGGGACCCGTACTTC
>TRBJ2-2|TRBD1|TRBV20-1|-
CSAHTGGLTGELFF
TGCAGTGCGCACACAGGGGGCCTGACCGGGGAGCTGTTTTTT
>TRBJ2-3|TRBD2|TRBV12-5|-
CASGLVRGLAGGVRTDTQYF
TGTGCTAGTGGTTTGGTACGGGGACTAGCGGGGGGGGTTAGAACAGATACGCAGTATTTT
>TRBJ1-6|-|TRBV20-1|few
CSALDTSKSNSPLHF
TGCAGTGCGCTAGATACGAGTAAAAGTAATTCACCCCTCCACTTT
>TRBJ2-1|-|TRBV30|-
CAWSPPMRNFPYEQFF
TGTGCCTGGAGTCCCCCGATGAGGAACTTCCCCTACGAGCAGTTCTTC
>TRBJ1-6|-|TRBV6-5|few
CASSYSALPRTLHF
TGTGCCAGCAGTTACTCGGCCTTACCGAGAACCCTCCACTTT
>TRBJ1-2|-|TRBV19|once
CATREGGTYGYTF
TGTGCCACCCGGGAGGGGGGAACGTACGGCTACACCTTC
>TRBJ1-3|-|TRBV29-1|once
CSVTQATGNTIYF
TGCAGCGTTACGCAGGCCACTGGAAACACCATATATTTT
>TRBJ2-5|TRBD2|TRBV20-1|medium-sized
CSASGLAGATGETQYF
TGCAGTGCGAGTGGACTAGCGGGGGCCACGGGGGAGACCCAGTACTTC
>TRBJ1-5|TRBD1|TRBV7-2|few
CASSLGLGTGGDSNQPQHF
TGTGCCAGCAGCTTAGGTCTGGGGACAGGGGGTGATAGCAATCAGCCCCAGCATTTT
>TRBJ1-2|TRBD1|TRBV6-1|few
CASTQDRGPSNYGYTF
TGTGCCAGCACCCAGGACAGGGGACCTTCAAACTATGGCTACACCTTC
>TRBJ2-5|TRBD2|TRBV20-1|few
CSASGGAAADETQYF
TGCAGTGCTAGCGGGGGGGCAGCCGCTGACGAGACCCAGTACTTC
>TRBJ1-3|TRBD1|TRBV4-2|few
CASSRDSHSGNTIYF
TGTGCCAGCAGCCGGGACAGCCACTCTGGAAACACCATATATTTT
>TRBJ2-2|TRBD1|TRBV10-3|few
CATHRDRPTGELFF
TGTGCCACCCACCGGGACAGGCCGACCGGGGAGCTGTTTTTT
>TRBJ2-3|-|TRBV7-8|few
CASSLGLASRTQYF
TGTGCCAGCAGCTTAGGATTGGCTAGCAGAACGCAGTATTTT
>TRBJ1-5|-|TRBV20-1|medium-sized
CSARGSRQNSNQPQHF
TGCAGTGCTAGGGGATCCCGACAAAATAGCAATCAGCCCCAGCATTTT
>TRBJ2-5|TRBD2|TRBV5-1|few
CASSLVSGLQETQYF
TGCGCCAGCAGCTTAGTTTCGGGACTACAAGAGACCCAGTACTTC
>TRBJ1-3|-|TRBV7-6|few
CASSPFASGNTIYF
TGTGCCAGCAGCCCTTTTGCCTCTGGAAACACCATATATTTT
>TRBJ1-4|-|TRBV20-1|few
CSASSRGGTNEKLFF
TGCAGTGCTAGTAGCAGGGGAGGGACTAATGAAAAACTGTTTTTT
>TRBJ1-2|TRBD1|TRBV6-2/TRBV6-3|-
CASSLNPYAGQLNYGYTF
TGTGCCAGCAGTCTAAACCCTTACGCGGGACAGCTAAACTATGGCTACACCTTC
>TRBJ2-3|TRBD2|TRBV7-9|medium-sized
CASSHPTSGHDTQYF
TGTGCCAGCAGCCACCCGACTAGCGGGCACGATACGCAGTATTTT
>TRBJ2-7|-|TRBV15|-
CATSRDWVGESYEQYF
TGTGCCACCAGCAGAGATTGGGTCGGGGAATCCTACGAGCAGTACTTC
>TRBJ1-6|-|TRBV7-9|-
CASSFGTGYNSPLHF
TGTGCCAGCAGCTTCGGGACGGGGTATAATTCACCCCTCCACTTT
>TRBJ2-3|TRBD2|TRBV11-3|few
CASSFPSGGRTDTQYF
TGTGCCAGCAGCTTCCCCAGCGGGGGTCGCACAGATACGCAGTATTTT
>TRBJ2-5|-|TRBV5-4|few
CASSPLPTVQETQYF
TGTGCCAGCAGCCCCCTCCCGACAGTCCAAGAGACCCAGTACTTC
>TRBJ2-2|-|TRBV12-5|-
CASGLPATGELFF
TGTGCTAGTGGGCTTCCGGCTACCGGGGAGCTGTTTTTT
>TRBJ1-2|-|TRBV25-1|few
CASSEYPKTDGYTF
TGTGCCAGCAGTGAATATCCGAAGACGGATGGCTACACCTTC
>TRBJ1-3|-|TRBV15|few
CATSSRMGGNTIYF
TGTGCCACCAGCAGCAGAATGGGGGGAAACACCATATATTTT
>TRBJ2-5|TRBD2|TRBV10-2|-
CASSGLAGGGETQYF
TGCGCCAGCAGTGGACTAGCGGGGGGCGGCGAGACCCAGTACTTC
>TRBJ2-3|TRBD1|TRBV27|few
CASSPRQGTTDTQYF
TGTGCCAGCAGTCCAAGACAGGGAACGACAGATACGCAGTATTTT
>TRBJ1-1|TRBD1|TRBV7-9|once
CASSLVQRDSEAFF
TGTGCCAGCAGCTTAGTTCAAAGGGACAGCGAAGCTTTCTTT
>TRBJ2-3|TRBD2|TRBV5-4|few
CASSAPLAGPDTQYF
TGTGCCAGCAGCGCACCCCTAGCGGGGCCAGATACGCAGTATTTT
>TRBJ2-5|TRBD2|TRBV5-1|-
CASSWRTSGGGREETQYF
TGCGCCAGCAGCTGGAGGACTAGCGGGGGAGGTCGGGAGGAGACCCAGTACTTC
>TRBJ2-3|TRBD1|TRBV19|few
CASRVGQANTDTQYF
TGTGCCAGTAGAGTGGGACAGGCAAACACAGATACGCAGTATTTT
>TRBJ2-3|TRBD1|TRBV15|-
CVTSRDQGTGTDTQYF
TGTGTCACCAGCAGAGACCAGGGGACAGGAACAGATACGCAGTATTTT
>TRBJ1-2|TRBD1|TRBV6-7|medium-sized
CASSYLGTPRGQGTNYGYTF
TGTGCCAGCAGTTACCTTGGAACTCCAAGGGGGCAAGGGACTAACTATGGCTACACCTTC
>TRBJ2-1|-|TRBV7-9|-
CASRLTGMAYNEQFF
TGTGCCAGCAGGCTCACAGGGATGGCCTACAATGAGCAGTTCTTC
>TRBJ2-5|-|TRBV5-1|few
CASSLGTGGQETQYF
TGCGCCAGCAGCTTGGGGACAGGAGGGCAAGAGACCCAGTACTTC
>TRBJ1-1|-|TRBV5-1|-
CASSLEVNTEAFF
TGCGCCAGCAGCTTGGAAGTGAACACTGAAGCTTTCTTT
>TRBJ1-6|-|TRBV30|-
CAWSLGGSSYNSPLHF
TGTGCCTGGAGTCTCGGTGGGAGCTCCTATAATTCACCCCTCCACTTT
>TRBJ1-1|-|TRBV2|-
CASGYNRVRTEAFF
TGTGCCAGTGGCTATAACAGGGTAAGAACTGAAGCTTTCTTT
>TRBJ2-2|TRBD1|TRBV25-1|few
CASRRQGTAGELFF
TGTGCCAGCAGGAGACAGGGGACCGCCGGGGAGCTGTTTTTT
>TRBJ2-7|-|TRBV20-1|-
CSARDFERTASFYEQYF
TGCAGTGCTAGAGATTTTGAGCGGACAGCGAGTTTCTACGAGCAGTACTTC
>TRBJ2-5|TRBD2|TRBV7-2|-
CASSRGSLQETQYF
TGTGCCAGCTCGCGCGGGAGCCTCCAAGAGACCCAGTACTTC
>TRBJ1-2|-|TRBV2|-
CASSDPGAASNYGYTF
TGTGCCAGCAGTGATCCAGGGGCAGCATCCAACTATGGCTACACCTTC
>TRBJ1-2|-|TRBV20-1|-
CSAREGAGAEGYTF
TGCAGTGCTAGAGAGGGGGCCGGAGCAGAAGGCTACACCTTC
>TRBJ2-5|-|TRBV10-1|-
CASSGNRDQETQYF
TGCGCCAGCAGTGGGAACAGGGACCAAGAGACCCAGTACTTC
>TRBJ2-5|-|TRBV25-1|few
CASSEYGEETQYF
TGTGCCAGCAGTGAATATGGGGAAGAGACCCAGTACTTC
>TRBJ1-2|TRBD1|TRBV7-3|-
CASSMTEQGTRRGYGYTF
TGTGCCAGCAGCATGACAGAACAGGGGACGCGCCGGGGCTATGGCTACACCTTC